In this sample, the clone carrying this T cell receptor (beta chain) turned up many times. Its antigen is not identified. MiXCR, applied by TCRdb to the 5' RACE reads, yields one record per CDR3 protein. Of roughly 300,000 distinct CDR3 sequences in the sample, around 15% are singletons; the top ten hold approximately 25%. These data come from a study of T-cell memory formation after mild COVID-19. Study-wide background: Largely donor-specific TCR clusters were found.

The study's findings and limits: There were some responding clones in pre-infection memory, which suggested that cross-reactive memory had joined. Day 15 to 85 contractors were CD4/CD8 balanced; later expanders leaned CD4+. Contracting clones localized mainly to CM and EM when CD4+ and mainly to EMRA when CD8+.

The length of the CDR3 is 15 residues. Trimming cost V 5 bases and J 7 bases; bases outside gene matches: 13. CDR1 is SGHTA and CDR2 is FQGNSA in the germline V gene. V is TRBV7-2 and J is TRBJ2-5; TRBD1 matches 7 bases. This receptor was obtained from a man in his late teens or twenties who had mild COVID-19 (a few samples of this study predate the infection). Cell type and time point are not known. Sequenced sample: PBMCs or a T cell subset sorted from them (not recorded which). The CDR3 reads CASSPSRTGPGTQYF. The CDR3 coding sequence is TGTGCCAGCAGCCCGTCCCGGACAGGTCCAGGGACCCAGTACTTC.